The rows below give T cell receptor beta chains drawn from one sample of a study of human T cells and chemical hapten exposure. From the RACE reads, TCRdb called clonotypes with MiXCR, one entry per CDR3 protein. This sample has 300,000 to 450,000 distinct CDR3 sequences, with roughly 4.6% found just once. Sequencing was performed on whole blood, taken in connection with sensitization to the hapten diphenylcyclopropenone (DPC). These receptors came from a woman between 50 and 59 years old with alopecia areata. Some clones in this sample may be carry-over from other donors' samples. Each CDR3 is given without its conserved first and last residue.

CDR3: SVDPRGHRNTEAF; J: TRBJ1-1; V: TRBV29-1
CDR3: ASSVTGDLDSPLH; J: TRBJ1-6; V: TRBV12-3/TRBV12-4
CDR3: SAMGDWSKNIQY; J: TRBJ2-4; V: TRBV20-1
CDR3: ASSYQRGGGETQY; J: TRBJ2-5; V: TRBV6-5
CDR3: AKQGSNYGYT; J: TRBJ1-2; V: TRBV2
CDR3: ASSYGTGERYEQY; J: TRBJ2-7; V: TRBV6-2/TRBV6-3
CDR3: ATSDSGLAGGDTRY; J: TRBJ2-3; V: TRBV24-1
CDR3: ASSESGASGTEAF; J: TRBJ1-1; V: TRBV18
CDR3: SAPGGGNEQF; J: TRBJ2-1; V: TRBV20-1
CDR3: ASSLQGEGYEQY; J: TRBJ2-7; V: TRBV2
CDR3: ATSRDLQGAREKLF; J: TRBJ1-4; V: TRBV15
CDR3: ATSSGPQPQH; J: TRBJ1-5; V: TRBV24-1
CDR3: ASSPPAPGEKLF; J: TRBJ1-4; V: TRBV18
CDR3: ATSSGAGGSYNEQF; J: TRBJ2-1; V: TRBV4-2
CDR3: ASSQEPRDRGYQPQH; J: TRBJ1-5; V: TRBV3-1
CDR3: ASSLQSGANVLT; J: TRBJ2-6; V: TRBV13
CDR3: ASRFGLGTGTRQPQH; J: TRBJ1-5; V: TRBV28
CDR3: ASSFYLNQPQH; J: TRBJ1-5; V: TRBV28
CDR3: ATRVGQTQY; J: TRBJ2-5; V: TRBV2
CDR3: ASGAGGYEQY; J: TRBJ2-7; V: TRBV9
CDR3: ASSSQGVAGLGEQY; J: TRBJ2-7; V: TRBV7-9
CDR3: ASSLKLASTTDTQY; J: TRBJ2-3; V: TRBV12-3/TRBV12-4
CDR3: ASSDWGQANEKLF; J: TRBJ1-4; V: TRBV25-1
CDR3: ASSLMQGRGTGELF; J: TRBJ2-2; V: TRBV5-5
CDR3: SVASGRWEQY; J: TRBJ2-7; V: TRBV29-1
CDR3: ASSLGLPRTYEQY; J: TRBJ2-7; V: TRBV7-8
CDR3: ASSLEGSPVNEQF; J: TRBJ2-1; V: TRBV11-2
CDR3: ASSEAARGTDTQY; J: TRBJ2-3; V: TRBV2
CDR3: ASSFRGVSYNEQF; J: TRBJ2-1; V: TRBV12-3/TRBV12-4
CDR3: SARAFPGTSDEQY; J: TRBJ2-7; V: TRBV20-1
CDR3: SVVDNEQF; J: TRBJ2-1; V: TRBV29-1
CDR3: ASSLALSVRSGDTQY; J: TRBJ2-3; V: TRBV7-2
CDR3: ASSGGGRGEKLF; J: TRBJ1-4; V: TRBV9
CDR3: ASSLSGTEKLF; J: TRBJ1-4; V: TRBV12-3/TRBV12-4
CDR3: ASSSGLGITGELF; J: TRBJ2-2; V: TRBV7-2
CDR3: ATSDFEWRGQDYQPQH; J: TRBJ1-5; V: TRBV24-1
CDR3: ASSLERRGQKITGELF; J: TRBJ2-2; V: TRBV7-8
CDR3: ASSQEELAGLPDTQY; J: TRBJ2-3; V: TRBV4-1
CDR3: ASSPALLGRGY; J: TRBJ2-7; V: TRBV7-9
CDR3: ASSAEPSPLH; J: TRBJ1-6; V: TRBV12-3/TRBV12-4
CDR3: ASSLESNEKLF; J: TRBJ1-4; V: TRBV5-1